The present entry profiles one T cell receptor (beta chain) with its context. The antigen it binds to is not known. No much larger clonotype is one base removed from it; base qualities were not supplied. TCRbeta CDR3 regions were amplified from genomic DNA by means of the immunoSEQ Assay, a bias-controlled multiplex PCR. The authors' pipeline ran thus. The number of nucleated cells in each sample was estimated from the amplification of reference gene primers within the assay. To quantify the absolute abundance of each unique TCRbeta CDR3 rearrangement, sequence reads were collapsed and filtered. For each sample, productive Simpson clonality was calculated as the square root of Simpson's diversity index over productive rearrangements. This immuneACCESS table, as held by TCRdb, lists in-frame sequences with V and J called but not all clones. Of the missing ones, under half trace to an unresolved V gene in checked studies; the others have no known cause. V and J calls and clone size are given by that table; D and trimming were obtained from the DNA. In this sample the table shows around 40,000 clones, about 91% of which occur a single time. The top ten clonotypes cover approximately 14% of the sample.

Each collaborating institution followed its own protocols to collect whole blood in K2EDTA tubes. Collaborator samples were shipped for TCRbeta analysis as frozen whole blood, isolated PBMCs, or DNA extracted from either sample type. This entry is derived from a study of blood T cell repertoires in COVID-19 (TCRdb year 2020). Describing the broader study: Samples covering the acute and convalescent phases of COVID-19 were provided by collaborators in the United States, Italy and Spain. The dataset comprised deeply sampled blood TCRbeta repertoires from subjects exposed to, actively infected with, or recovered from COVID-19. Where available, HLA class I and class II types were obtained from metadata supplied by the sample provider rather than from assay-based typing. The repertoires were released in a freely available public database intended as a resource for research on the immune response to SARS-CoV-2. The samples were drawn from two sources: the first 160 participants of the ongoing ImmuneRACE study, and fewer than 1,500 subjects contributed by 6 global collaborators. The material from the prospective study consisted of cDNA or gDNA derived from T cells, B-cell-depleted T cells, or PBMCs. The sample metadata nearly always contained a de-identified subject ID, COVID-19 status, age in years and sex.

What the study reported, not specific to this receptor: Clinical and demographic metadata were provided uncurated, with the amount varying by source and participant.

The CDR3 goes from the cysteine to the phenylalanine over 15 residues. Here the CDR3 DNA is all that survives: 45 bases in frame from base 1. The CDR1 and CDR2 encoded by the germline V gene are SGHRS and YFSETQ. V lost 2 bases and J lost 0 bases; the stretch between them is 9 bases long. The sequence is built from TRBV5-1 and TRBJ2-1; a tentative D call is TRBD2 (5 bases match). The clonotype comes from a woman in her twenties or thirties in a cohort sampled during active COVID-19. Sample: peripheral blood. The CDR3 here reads CASSFGRASYNEQFF. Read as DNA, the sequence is TGCGCCAGCAGCTTTGGGCGGGCCTCCTACAATGAGCAGTTCTTC.